This entry concerns a single TCR beta chain. This sample was included in a study of T cell repertoires in ileal Crohn's disease. Germline-derived CDR1 and CDR2 are MNHNS and SASEGT. The CDR3 runs 15 residues. V gave up 7 bases and J gave up 1 base; unmatched junction bases: 5. The repertoire was sequenced with immunoSEQ multiplex PCR; TCRdb's copy has only in-frame clones and lacks some. This sample yields some 3,000 clones, of which less than 95% are seen a single time; 2% to 2.5% belongs to the top ten. The sorted cells were lamina propria lymphocytes from surgical specimens, first isolated by density gradient.

Material for sequencing was CD4+ T cells sorted from the ileum. The gene calls are TRBV6-1 and TRBJ2-1, with 9 bases aligning to TRBD1. This clonotype originated in an adult with Crohn's disease. CDR3 region: CASNRQGGSYNEQFF. The CDR3 bases are TGTGCCAGCAACAGACAGGGGGGGTCCTACAATGAGCAGTTCTTC.